This section outlines one T cell receptor beta chain sequence together with its context. This clone's antigen is unknown. No quality values exist for individual bases; no much larger clone is one base distant. Taken from cysteine to phenylalanine, the CDR3 has 14 residues. Just the 42-base CDR3 DNA is kept, in frame starting at base 1. As encoded in the germline V gene, CDR1 is MNHEY while CDR2 is SVGEGT. V gives up 2 bases and J gives up 4 bases, and the segment between their germline ends measures 9 bases. Collaborating institutions collected whole blood in K2EDTA tubes following their own protocols. For TCRbeta analysis, collaborators shipped samples as frozen whole blood, isolated PBMCs, or DNA extracted from either of those sample types. The sample originates from a study of blood T cell repertoires in COVID-19 (dated by TCRdb to 2019 to 2021). Turning to the overall study: Collaborator samples came from the United States, Italy and Spain and covered acute and convalescent phases of COVID-19. The material from the prospective study consisted of cDNA or gDNA derived from T cells, B-cell-depleted T cells, or PBMCs. Deeply sampled blood TCRbeta repertoires from subjects exposed to, actively infected with, or recovered from COVID-19 were included in the dataset. The repertoires were released in a freely available public database intended as a resource for research on the immune response to SARS-CoV-2. The samples were drawn from two sources: the first 160 participants of the ongoing ImmuneRACE study, and 1,000 to 1,500 subjects contributed by 6 global collaborators. Nearly every sample came with metadata listing a de-identified subject ID, COVID-19 status, age in years and sex. Where available, HLA class I and class II types were obtained from metadata supplied by the sample provider rather than from assay-based typing. The research as a whole found: How much clinical and demographic metadata was included differed by source and by participant, and the metadata was provided uncurated.

The immunoSEQ Assay, a bias-controlled multiplex PCR, was used to amplify TCRbeta CDR3 regions from genomic DNA. The paper's processing steps were these. Within the assay, amplification of reference gene primers was used to estimate how many nucleated cells each sample contained. To quantify the absolute abundance of each unique TCRbeta CDR3 rearrangement, sequence reads were collapsed and filtered. For each sample, productive Simpson clonality was calculated as the square root of Simpson's diversity index across productive rearrangements. The clones in this table, taken by TCRdb from immuneACCESS, are in-frame only. Not every clone is retained; where verified, under half of the shortfall comes from an unresolved V gene, and the cause of the rest is unknown. V, J and clone size were drawn from that table, and D and trimming were deduced from the DNA. This sample is represented by about 140,000 clones; 80% to 85% of them were singletons. The ten most abundant clones make up about 7.5% of the sample.

This chain joins TRBV6-2 or TRBV6-3 to TRBJ1-5, with no confident D gene call. This TCR came from a human donor in a cohort sampled during active COVID-19. Sequenced: peripheral blood. CDR3 reads: CASSYPRGNQPQHF. DNA sequence: TGTGCCAGCAGTTACCCGCGGGGTAATCAGCCCCAGCATTTT.